This T cell receptor beta chain stems from a study of cytomegalovirus exposure and HLA in healthy donors. On the study more broadly: The 130 or so validation repertoires and the approximately 630 first-cohort repertoires shared a platform, a later analysis reported.

The repertoire was sequenced with immunoSEQ multiplex PCR; TCRdb's copy has only in-frame clones and lacks some. The repertoire holds about 110,000 clones, approximately 86% seen once, with 3% in the top ten. The donors were part of the validation cohort, which consisted of about 120 subjects and was separate from the first cohort of 666 subjects. Comments on this clone: Its antigen is as yet unknown.

J was trimmed by 2 bases and V by 5 bases; bases with no gene match: 6. Germline loops: CDR1 GTSNPN, CDR2 SVGIG (reference sequence). This CDR3 comprises 13 residues. Study-wide results and limits: In vitro data verified three CMV-associated chains as specific for CMV antigens.

The receptor was isolated from a woman aged 18 to 35 in good health and CMV-seronegative. The material sequenced was PBMCs. The chain joins TRBV30 to TRBJ2-7, with TRBD2 identical over 7 bases. CDR3 in amino acids: CAWGGDGPYEQYF. CDR3 DNA: TGTGCCTGGGGGGGGGACGGACCCTACGAGCAGTACTTC.